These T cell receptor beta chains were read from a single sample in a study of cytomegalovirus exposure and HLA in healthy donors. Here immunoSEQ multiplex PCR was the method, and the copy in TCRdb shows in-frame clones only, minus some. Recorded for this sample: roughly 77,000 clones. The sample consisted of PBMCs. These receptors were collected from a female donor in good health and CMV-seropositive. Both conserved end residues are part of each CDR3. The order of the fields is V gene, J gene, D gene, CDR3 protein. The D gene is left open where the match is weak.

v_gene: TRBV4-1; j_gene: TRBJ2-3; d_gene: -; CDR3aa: CASSQEPGGSTDTQYF
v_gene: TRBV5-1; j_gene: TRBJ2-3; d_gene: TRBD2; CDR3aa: CASSPLLAVTDTQYF
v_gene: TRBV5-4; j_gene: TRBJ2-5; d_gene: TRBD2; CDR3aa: CASSLGLAAQETQYF
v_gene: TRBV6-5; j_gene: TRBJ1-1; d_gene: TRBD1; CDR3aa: CASSYSGTGPTEAFF
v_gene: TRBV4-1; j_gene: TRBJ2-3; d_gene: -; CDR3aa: CASSQVIDTQYF
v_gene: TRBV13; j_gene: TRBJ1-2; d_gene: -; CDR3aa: CASSFASNYGYTF
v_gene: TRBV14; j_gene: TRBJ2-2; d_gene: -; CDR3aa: CASSQGAWTANTGELFF
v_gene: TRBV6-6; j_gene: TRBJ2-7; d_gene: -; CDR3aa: CASSPLLDEQYF
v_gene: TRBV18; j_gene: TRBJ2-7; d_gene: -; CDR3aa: CASSPPGQVYEQYF
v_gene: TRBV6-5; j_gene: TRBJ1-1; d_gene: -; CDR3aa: CASSYSGGTSTEAFF
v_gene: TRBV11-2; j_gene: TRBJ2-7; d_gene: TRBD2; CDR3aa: CASSLRGALYEQYF
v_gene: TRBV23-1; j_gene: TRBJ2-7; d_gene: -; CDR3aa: CASGGGGHEQYF
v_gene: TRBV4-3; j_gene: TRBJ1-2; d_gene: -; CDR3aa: CASSPPQAGWDGYTF
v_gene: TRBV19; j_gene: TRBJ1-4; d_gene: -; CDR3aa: CASSMTAGGNEKLFF
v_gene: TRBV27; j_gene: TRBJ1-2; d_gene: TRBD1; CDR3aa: CASSSEGATGGYTF
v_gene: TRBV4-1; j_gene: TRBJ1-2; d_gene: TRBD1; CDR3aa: CASSQAPDRGLVYGYTF
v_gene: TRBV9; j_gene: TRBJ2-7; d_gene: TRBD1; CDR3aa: CASSVGGQAPYEQYF
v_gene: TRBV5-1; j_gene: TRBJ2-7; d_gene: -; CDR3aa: CASSGKQGLTSVSSYEQYF
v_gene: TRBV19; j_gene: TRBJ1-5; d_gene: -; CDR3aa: CASSIESLGRVNQPQHF
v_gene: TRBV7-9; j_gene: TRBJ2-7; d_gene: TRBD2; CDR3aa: CASSSGLAGSYEQYF
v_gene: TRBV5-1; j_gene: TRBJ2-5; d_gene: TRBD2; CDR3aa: CASSGVYAGEGETQYF
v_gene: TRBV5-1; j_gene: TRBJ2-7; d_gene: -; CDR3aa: CASSFNTGEQYF
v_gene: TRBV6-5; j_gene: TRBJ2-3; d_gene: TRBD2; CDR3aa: CASSSEGLASTDTQYF
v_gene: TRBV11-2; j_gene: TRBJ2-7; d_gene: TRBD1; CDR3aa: CASSLGGTGPYEQYF
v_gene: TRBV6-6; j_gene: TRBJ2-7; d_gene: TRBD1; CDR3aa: CASRRTGASYEQYF
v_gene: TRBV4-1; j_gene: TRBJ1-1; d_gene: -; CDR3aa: CASSQEGQENTEAFF
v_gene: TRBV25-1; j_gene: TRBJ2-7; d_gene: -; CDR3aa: CASSPGVGPTYEQYF
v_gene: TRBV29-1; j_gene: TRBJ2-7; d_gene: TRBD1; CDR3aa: CSGRYPGQGTGEQYF
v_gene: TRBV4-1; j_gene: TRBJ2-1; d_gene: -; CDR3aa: CASSLAGGGANEQFF
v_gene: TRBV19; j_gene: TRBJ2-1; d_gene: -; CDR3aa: CASNFGGTDNEQFF
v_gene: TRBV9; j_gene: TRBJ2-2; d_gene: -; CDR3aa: CASSPGFGSFTGELFF
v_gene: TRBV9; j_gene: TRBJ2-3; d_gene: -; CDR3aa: CASSVEASGTDTQYF
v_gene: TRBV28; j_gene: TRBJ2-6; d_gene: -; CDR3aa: CASSPYSGANVLTF
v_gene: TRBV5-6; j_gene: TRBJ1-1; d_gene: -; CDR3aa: CASSLSLDVAGRTEAFF
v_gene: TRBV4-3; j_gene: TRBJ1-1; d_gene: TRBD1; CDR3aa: CASSQARHRDRGTEAFF
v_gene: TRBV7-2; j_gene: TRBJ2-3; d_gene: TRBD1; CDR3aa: CASSLEGATDTQYF
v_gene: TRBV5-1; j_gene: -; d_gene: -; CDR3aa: CASSFQGLPYEQYF
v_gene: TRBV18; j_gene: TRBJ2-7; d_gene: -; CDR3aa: CASSPPGTYEQYF
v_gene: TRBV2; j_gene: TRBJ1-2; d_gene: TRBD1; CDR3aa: CASSRQGMDGYTF
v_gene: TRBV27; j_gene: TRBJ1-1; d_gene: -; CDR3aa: CASSSGVYPYAGATEAFF
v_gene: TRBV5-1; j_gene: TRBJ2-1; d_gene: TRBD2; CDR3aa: CASSLTSGGSDNEQFF
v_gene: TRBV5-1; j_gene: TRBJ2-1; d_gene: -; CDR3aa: CASSFTAGSSDNEQFF
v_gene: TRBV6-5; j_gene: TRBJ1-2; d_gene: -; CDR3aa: CASSYGQGMTYGYTF
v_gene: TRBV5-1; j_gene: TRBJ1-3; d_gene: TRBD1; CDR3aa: CASSQDRDRGNWAGNTIYF
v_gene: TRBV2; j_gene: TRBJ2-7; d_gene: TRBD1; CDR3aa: CASVGRTGGPEQYF
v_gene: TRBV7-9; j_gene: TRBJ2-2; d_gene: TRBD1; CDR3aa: CASSLRGTGDTGELFF